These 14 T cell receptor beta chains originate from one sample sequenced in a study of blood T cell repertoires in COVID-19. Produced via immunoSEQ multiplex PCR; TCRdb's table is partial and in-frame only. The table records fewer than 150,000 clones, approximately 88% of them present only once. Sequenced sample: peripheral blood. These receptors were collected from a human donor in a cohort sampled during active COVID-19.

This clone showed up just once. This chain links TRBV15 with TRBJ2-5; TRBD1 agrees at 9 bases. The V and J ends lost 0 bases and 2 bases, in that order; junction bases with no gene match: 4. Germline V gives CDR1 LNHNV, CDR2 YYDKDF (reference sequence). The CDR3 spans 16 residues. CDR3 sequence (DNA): TGTGCCACCAGCAGAGATCGGGGGACAGGGCAAGAGACCCAGTACTTC. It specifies CATSRDRGTGQETQYF.

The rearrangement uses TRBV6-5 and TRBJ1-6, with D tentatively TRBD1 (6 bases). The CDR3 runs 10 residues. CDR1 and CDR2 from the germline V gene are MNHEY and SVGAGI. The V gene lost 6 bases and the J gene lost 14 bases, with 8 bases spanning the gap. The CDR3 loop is CASRAGALHF. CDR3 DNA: TGTGCCAGCAGGGCAGGGGCCCTCCACTTT.

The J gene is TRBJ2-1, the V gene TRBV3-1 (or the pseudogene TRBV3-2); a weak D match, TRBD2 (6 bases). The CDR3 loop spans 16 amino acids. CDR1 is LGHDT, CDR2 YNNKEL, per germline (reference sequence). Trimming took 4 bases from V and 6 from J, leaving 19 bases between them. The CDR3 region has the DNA TGTGCCAGCAGCCGCCCGGTAGGAGGCGGGGTCAATGAGCAGTTCTTC. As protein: CASSRPVGGGVNEQFF.

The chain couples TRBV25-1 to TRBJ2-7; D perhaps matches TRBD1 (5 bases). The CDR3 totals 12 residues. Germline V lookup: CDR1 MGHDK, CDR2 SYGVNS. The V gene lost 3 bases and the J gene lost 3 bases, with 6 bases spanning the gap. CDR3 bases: TGTGCCAGCAGTGATCAGGGCTACGAGCAGTACTTC. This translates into CASSDQGYEQYF.

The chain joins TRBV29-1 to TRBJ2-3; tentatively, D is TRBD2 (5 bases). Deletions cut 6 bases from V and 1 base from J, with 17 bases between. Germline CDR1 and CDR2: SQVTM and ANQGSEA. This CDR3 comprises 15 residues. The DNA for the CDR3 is TGCAGCGTCCTCTTCCGGGATACGGGCACAGATACGCAGTATTTT. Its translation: CSVLFRDTGTDTQYF.

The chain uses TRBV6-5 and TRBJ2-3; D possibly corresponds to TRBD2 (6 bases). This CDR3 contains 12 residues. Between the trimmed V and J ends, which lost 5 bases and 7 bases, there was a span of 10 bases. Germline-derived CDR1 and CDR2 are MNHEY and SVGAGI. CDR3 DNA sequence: TGTGCCAGCAGTATAGCGGATCATACGCAGTATTTT. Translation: CASSIADHTQYF.

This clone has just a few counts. CDR3 coding DNA: TGTGCCAGAAGCTTGGGGAGGCTTATTCCTTCACCCCTCCACTTT. Translation: CARSLGRLIPSPLHF. V is TRBV5-3 and J is TRBJ1-6; no firm D call. Being an ORF, TRBV5-3 has a function that is uncertain. Trimming shortened V by 0 bases and J by 9 bases, and 13 bases separated the two germline ends. The length of the CDR3 is 15 residues.

CDR3 loop: CASSPTRGPQETQYF. The CDR3 DNA reads TGCGCCAGCAGCCCCACGAGGGGGCCCCAAGAGACCCAGTACTTC. The V call is TRBV5-1, the J call TRBJ2-5; 7 nucleotides align to TRBD1. Germline trimming cut 4 bases from V and 1 base from J; bases unmatched to any gene: 7. This CDR3 spans 15 amino acids. Germline V lookup: CDR1 SGHRS, CDR2 YFSETQ.

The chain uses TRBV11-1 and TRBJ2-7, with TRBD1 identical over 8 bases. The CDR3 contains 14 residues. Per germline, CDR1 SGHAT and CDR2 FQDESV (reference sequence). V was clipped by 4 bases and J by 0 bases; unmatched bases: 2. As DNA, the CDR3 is TGTGCCAGCAGCTCACAGGGGGGCTCCTACGAGCAGTACTTC. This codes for CASSSQGGSYEQYF.

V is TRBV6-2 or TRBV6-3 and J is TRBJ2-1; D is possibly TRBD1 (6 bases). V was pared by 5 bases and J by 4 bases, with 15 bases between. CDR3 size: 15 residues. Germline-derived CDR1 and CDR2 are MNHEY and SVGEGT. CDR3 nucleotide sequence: TGTGCCAGCAGTAGTGGACAGTTGCTATACAATGAGCAGTTCTTC. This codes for CASSSGQLLYNEQFF.

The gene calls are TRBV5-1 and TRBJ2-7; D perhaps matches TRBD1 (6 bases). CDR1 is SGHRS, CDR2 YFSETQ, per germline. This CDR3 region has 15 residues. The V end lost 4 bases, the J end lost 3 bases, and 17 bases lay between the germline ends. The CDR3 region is CASSLGPGQRYEQYF. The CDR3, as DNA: TGCGCCAGCAGCCTTGGCCCCGGACAGCGCTACGAGCAGTACTTC.

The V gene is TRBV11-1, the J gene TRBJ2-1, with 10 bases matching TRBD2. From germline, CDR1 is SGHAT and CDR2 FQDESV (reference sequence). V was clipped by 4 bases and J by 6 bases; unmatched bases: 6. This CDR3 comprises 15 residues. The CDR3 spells CASSSPSGGANEQFF. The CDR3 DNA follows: TGTGCCAGCAGCTCCCCCAGCGGGGGGGCCAATGAGCAGTTCTTC.

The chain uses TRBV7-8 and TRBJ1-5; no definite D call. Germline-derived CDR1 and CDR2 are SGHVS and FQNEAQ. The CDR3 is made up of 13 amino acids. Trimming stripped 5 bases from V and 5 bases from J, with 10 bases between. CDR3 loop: CASSRALDQPQHF. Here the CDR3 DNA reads TGTGCCAGCAGCCGGGCGCTAGATCAGCCCCAGCATTTT.

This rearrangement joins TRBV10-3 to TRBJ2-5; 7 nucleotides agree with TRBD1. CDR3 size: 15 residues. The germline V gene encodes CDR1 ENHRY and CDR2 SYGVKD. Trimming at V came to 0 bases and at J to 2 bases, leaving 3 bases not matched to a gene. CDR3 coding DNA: TGTGCCATCAGTGAGTCGGCAGGGGGACAAGAGACCCAGTACTTC. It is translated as CAISESAGGQETQYF.